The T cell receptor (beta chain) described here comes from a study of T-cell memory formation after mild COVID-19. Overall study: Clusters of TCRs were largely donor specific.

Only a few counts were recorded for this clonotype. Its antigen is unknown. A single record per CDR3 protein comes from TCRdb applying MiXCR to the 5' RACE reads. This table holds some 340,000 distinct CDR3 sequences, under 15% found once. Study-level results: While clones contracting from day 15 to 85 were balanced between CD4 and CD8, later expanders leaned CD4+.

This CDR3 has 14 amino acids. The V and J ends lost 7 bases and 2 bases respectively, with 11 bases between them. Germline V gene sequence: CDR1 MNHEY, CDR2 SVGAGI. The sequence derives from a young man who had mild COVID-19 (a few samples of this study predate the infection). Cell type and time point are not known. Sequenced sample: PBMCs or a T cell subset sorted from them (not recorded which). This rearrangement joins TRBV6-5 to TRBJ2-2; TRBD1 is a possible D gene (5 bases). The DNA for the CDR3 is TGTGCCAGCACGGGCGGACAAAACACCGGGGAGCTGTTTTTT. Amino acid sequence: CASTGGQNTGELFF.